These 13 T cell receptor beta chains share one sample of origin, sequenced in a study of CD8+ T cells in alopecia areata. RNA was extracted and reverse transcribed into cDNA as the sequencing template. Clones were sequenced by immunoSEQ multiplex PCR, and TCRdb holds only the in-frame ones, with some missing. The sample lists some 160,000 clones, 62% occurring once. Sequencing was carried out using CD8+ T cells sorted from blood. These receptors came from a human donor in good health.

The chain is built from TRBV29-1 and TRBJ2-1; either TRBD1 or TRBD2 may supply D (6 bases each). This CDR3 is 15 amino acids long. The germline gives CDR1 SQVTM, CDR2 ANQGSEA. The V end was cut by 6 bases, the J end by 4 bases, with 19 bases between. CDR3 loop: CSVQLSGAGYNEQFF. CDR3 coding DNA: TGCAGCGTCCAACTCTCGGGGGCCGGGTACAATGAGCAGTTCTTC.

The genes are TRBV29-1 and TRBJ2-1; D perhaps matches TRBD1 (6 bases). The CDR3 contains 16 residues. The V end lost 6 bases, the J end lost 5 bases, and 23 bases lay between the germline ends. Germline loops: CDR1 SQVTM, CDR2 ANQGSEA. DNA of the CDR3: TGCAGCGTGGACAACAGGGCTGGGGAAATAGACAATGAGCAGTTCTTC. This encodes CSVDNRAGEIDNEQFF.

V usage is TRBV29-1 and J usage is TRBJ2-1, with TRBD2 identical over 12 bases. The ends lost 6 bases at V and 8 bases at J; junction bases unmatched: 5. CDR1 is SQVTM, CDR2 ANQGSEA, per germline. CDR3 length: 13 residues. The CDR3 region is CSVPGLAGHEQFF. Here the CDR3 DNA reads TGCAGCGTGCCGGGACTAGCGGGCCATGAGCAGTTCTTC.

The chain employs TRBV5-6 and TRBJ2-3, with TRBD2 matching over 9 bases. CDR3 length: 18 residues. V trimming: 0 bases; J trimming: 6 bases; junction bases outside the gene matches: 14. Germline values: CDR1 SGHDT, CDR2 YYEEEE. The CDR3: CASSLELWRTSVSDTQYF. The CDR3 DNA is TGTGCCAGCAGCTTGGAGTTGTGGCGGACTAGCGTTTCGGATACGCAGTATTTT.

The chain joins TRBV20-1 to TRBJ2-4; tentative D call: TRBD1 (6 bases). Trimming stripped 2 bases from V and 12 bases from J, with 11 bases between. The CDR3 loop spans 11 amino acids. Germline values: CDR1 DFQATT, CDR2 SNEGSKA (reference sequence). This CDR3 is CSARQRDTQYF. CDR3 sequence (DNA): TGCAGTGCTAGACAAAGGGACACTCAGTACTTC.

This clone showed up just once. The V gene is TRBV4-1, the J gene TRBJ1-2; 9 bases are shared with TRBD1. This CDR3 is built from 22 residues. From germline, CDR1 is MGHRA and CDR2 YSYEKL. J was trimmed by 1 base and V by 5 bases; bases with no gene match: 26. CDR3 sequence (DNA): TGCGCCAGCAGCTTAACACGCGTTTCCCCCGACGGACAGGGGTATTTTAACTATGGCTACACCTTC. Its protein is CASSLTRVSPDGQGYFNYGYTF.

Only a few counts were recorded for this clone. The CDR3 here is CSVDPRQDSFETQYF. In DNA, the CDR3 is TGCAGCGTCGATCCACGACAGGATTCATTTGAGACCCAGTACTTC. This chain uses TRBV29-1 with TRBJ2-5; TRBD1 is a possible D gene (6 bases). V was shortened by 6 bases and J by 5 bases, with 22 bases between the two germline ends. The germline CDR1 and CDR2 sequences are SQVTM and ANQGSEA. The CDR3 sequence is 15 residues long.

Remarks on this clone: The same CDR3 also results from other DNA sequences found in this sample. This sequence joins TRBV6-1 and TRBJ2-1; D not resolved. Trimming stripped 4 bases from V and 2 bases from J, with 0 bases between. Germline lookup yields CDR1 MNHNS and CDR2 SASEGT. The length of the CDR3 is 11 residues. CDR3 residues: CASSAYNEQFF. The CDR3 nucleotides are TGTGCCAGCAGTGCCTACAATGAGCAGTTCTTC.

As regards this clone: One end of the junction is discordant with germline, which a read error may explain. The gene calls are TRBV7-2 and TRBJ2-2; either TRBD1 or TRBD2 may supply D (5 bases each). In germline, CDR1 is SGHTA, CDR2 FQGNSA. The CDR3 loop spans 16 amino acids. The chain's CDR3 is CASTLTRDGNTGELFF. The DNA for the CDR3 is TGTGCCAGCACCTTAACTCGGGACGGAAACACCGGGGAGCTGTTTTTT.

Turning to this clone: A read error may account for a junction end that differs from germline. This chain joins TRBV7-7 and TRBJ2-7, with D possibly matching TRBD2 (6 bases). The CDR3 is 14 amino acids. Germline V lookup: CDR1 SSHAT, CDR2 FNYEAQ (reference sequence). The CDR3 loop reads CASSLVPGSSGQYF. The CDR3 DNA follows: TGTGCTAGCAGCTTAGTACCCGGGAGCAGTGGGCAGTACTTC.

The chain joins TRBV6-5 to TRBJ2-3; no reliable D call. V was cut by 4 bases and J by 5 bases, with 10 bases left in between. CDR3 length: 13 amino acids. Germline CDR1 reads MNHEY; CDR2 reads SVGAGI. CDR3: CASSFSSLDTQYF. CDR3 DNA: TGTGCCAGCAGTTTTTCGTCCTTAGATACGCAGTATTTT.

This clone was seen more than once but under ten times. V usage is TRBV5-1 and J usage is TRBJ2-7; no clear D. Looked up from germline, CDR1 is SGHRS and CDR2 is YFSETQ. Trimming took off 0 bases at V and 12 bases at J, with 16 bases between the two ends. This CDR3 comprises 13 residues. CDR3 coding DNA: TGCGCCAGCAGCTTGGCCGGGTCAGAGGTAACGTACTTC. Protein: CASSLAGSEVTYF.

This clone was observed a few times. The V and J genes are TRBV11-2 and TRBJ2-7; D gene unclear. V lost 6 bases and J 5 bases, leaving 17 bases between the germline ends. This CDR3 has 14 amino acids. Looked up from germline, CDR1 is SGHAT and CDR2 is FQNNGV. The CDR3 protein is CASSYSGPPHEQYF. The CDR3 DNA is TGTGCCAGCAGTTACTCCGGGCCCCCCCACGAGCAGTACTTC.